Given below is one T cell receptor beta chain in context. The antigen it recognizes is unknown. Base-call qualities are not available, and no considerably larger clone is one nucleotide away. For deep sequencing of PBMC libraries, mostly 400 to 550 ng of input genomic DNA was used, and six replicates were run per sample. The immunoSEQ hsTCRbeta kit was used to prepare TCRbeta libraries according to the manufacturer's instructions. An Illumina NovaSeq 6000 S4 flow cell was used to sequence the final libraries, which had first been combined to 3 nM. The authors' analysis ran thus. The immunoSEQ Analyzer was used for raw data preprocessing and quality control. The analysis was limited to productive rearrangements, and each clonotype was defined by a unique CDR3 amino acid sequence. Repertoire clonality was estimated as the Gini-Simpson index, which was computed with the R package tcR. Student's t test was used to compare Gini indices, while Pearson correlation assessed associations with tumor size change. In TCRdb, the immuneACCESS table is reduced to in-frame sequences with V and J assigned. These tables do not hold every clone; where another copy was compared, an unresolved V gene accounts for under half, and the others remain unexplained. The V and J calls and the clone size are those of that table, but D and trimming were determined from the DNA. A total of roughly 34,000 clones appear in this sample, approximately 90% of them only once. The top ten constitute roughly 3.4% of the sample.

The source of the sample is a study of neoadjuvant anti-PD-1 for oral cavity cancer (dated by TCRdb to the early 2020s). Regarding the research as a whole: Three to four biweekly doses of nivolumab at 3 mg/kg were mostly administered to patients before curative-intent surgical resection. Patients who did not progress were given a fourth nivolumab dose at about day 43 and had definitive surgical resection on days 50-56. Patients with complete response, partial response or stable disease by RECIST 1.1 were defined as responders, whereas patients with progression were defined as non-responders. The parent correlative cohort had about a dozen patients and a response rate of 33%.

The time point label here, explained by the study, means: before neoadjuvant nivolumab. Patients had been newly diagnosed with stage II-IVA oral cavity squamous cell carcinoma, and no prior systemic or radiation treatment had been given to the patients. The cohort was composed of patients with HPV-negative, locally advanced oral cavity squamous cell carcinoma. No culture maintenance or expansion was done, as the peripheral blood mononuclear cells went straight to analysis. The samples were obtained from a longitudinal correlative study of a single-arm phase II trial testing neoadjuvant nivolumab in oral cavity squamous cell carcinoma. Subject-matched pre- and post-treatment PBMCs and tumors from three responders and three non-responders were subjected to genomic DNA-based TCRbeta sequencing. Peripheral blood mononuclear cells were collected once before nivolumab treatment and again after treatment, at the time of surgery. Genomic DNA was isolated from PBMCs using the Maxwell RSC DNA from Cells kit.

Paper-wide results and their limitations: Only a few patients per response group were included in the TCR analyses, and larger cohorts for validation were called for by the authors. Higher pretreatment blood Treg/Th17 ratios correlated with higher pretreatment blood TCRbeta clonality and lower post-treatment tumor TCRbeta clonality. After neoadjuvant nivolumab, T cell clonality (Gini index) in PBMCs was significantly higher in non-responders than in responders.

CDR1 and CDR2 (SGHTA, FQGTGA) derive from the germline V gene. The CDR3 holds 15 amino acids from the cysteine to the phenylalanine. The sequence is cut down to CDR3 DNA, 45 bases in frame from base 1. A distance of 13 bases separates the germline ends of V and J, which lose 4 bases and 4 bases respectively. The rearrangement combines TRBV7-3 with TRBJ2-2; too little of a D gene remains to name it. This TCR derives from a person between 40 and 79 years old with oral cavity squamous cell carcinoma. The starting material was PBMCs, obtained before nivolumab (anti-PD-1) treatment. The DNA reads TGTGCCAGCAGCTCCCAGTCGGATGGCACCGGGGAGCTGTTTTTT. Its protein product is CASSSQSDGTGELFF.